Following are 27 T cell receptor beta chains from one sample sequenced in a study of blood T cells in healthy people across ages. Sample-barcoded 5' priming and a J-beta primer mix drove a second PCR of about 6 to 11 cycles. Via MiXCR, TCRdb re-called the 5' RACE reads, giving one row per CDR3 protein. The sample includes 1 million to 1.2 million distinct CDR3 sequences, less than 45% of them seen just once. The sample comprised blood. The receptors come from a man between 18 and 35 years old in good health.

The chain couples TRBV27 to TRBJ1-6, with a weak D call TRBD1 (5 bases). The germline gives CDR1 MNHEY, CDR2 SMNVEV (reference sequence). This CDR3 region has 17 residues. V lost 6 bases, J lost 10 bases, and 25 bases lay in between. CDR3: CASSPPPGGGNESPLHF. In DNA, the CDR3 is TGTGCCAGCAGCCCTCCTCCCGGCGGGGGAAATGAGTCACCCCTCCACTTT.

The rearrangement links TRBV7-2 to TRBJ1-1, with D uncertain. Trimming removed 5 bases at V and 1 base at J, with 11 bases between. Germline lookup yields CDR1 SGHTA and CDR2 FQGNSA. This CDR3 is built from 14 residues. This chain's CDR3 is CASSPVTTNTEAFF. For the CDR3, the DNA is TGTGCCAGCAGCCCTGTGACAACGAACACTGAAGCTTTCTTT.

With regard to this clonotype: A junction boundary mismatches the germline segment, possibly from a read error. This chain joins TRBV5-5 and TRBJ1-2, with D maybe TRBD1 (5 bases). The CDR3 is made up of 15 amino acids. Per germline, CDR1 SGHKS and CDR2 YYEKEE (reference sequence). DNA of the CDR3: TGTGCCAGCAGCTTGTTTCGGGGCGCTAACTATGACTACACCTTC. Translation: CASSLFRGANYDYTF. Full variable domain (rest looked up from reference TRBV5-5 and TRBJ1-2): DAGVTQSPTHLIKTRGQQVTLRCSPISGHKSVSWYQQVLGQGPQFIFQYYEKEERGRGNFPDRFSARQFPNYSSELNVNALLLGDSALYLCASSLFRGANYDYTFGSGTRLTVV.

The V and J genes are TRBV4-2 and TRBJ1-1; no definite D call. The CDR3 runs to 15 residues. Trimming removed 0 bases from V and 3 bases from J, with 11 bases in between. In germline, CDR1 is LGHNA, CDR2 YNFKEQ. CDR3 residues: CASSQEGSLDTEAFF. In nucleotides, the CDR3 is TGTGCCAGCAGCCAAGAGGGGTCGTTGGACACTGAAGCTTTCTTT.

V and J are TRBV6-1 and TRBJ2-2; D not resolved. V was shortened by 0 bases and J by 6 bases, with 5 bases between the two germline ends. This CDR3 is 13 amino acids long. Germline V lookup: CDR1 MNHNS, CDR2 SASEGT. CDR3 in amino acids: CASSEAGPGELFF. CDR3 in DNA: TGTGCCAGCAGTGAAGCAGGGCCCGGGGAGCTGTTTTTT.

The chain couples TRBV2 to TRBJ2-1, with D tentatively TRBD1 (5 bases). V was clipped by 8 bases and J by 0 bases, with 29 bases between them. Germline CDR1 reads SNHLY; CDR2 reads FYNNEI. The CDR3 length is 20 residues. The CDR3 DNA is TGTGCCAGCGGAGCTCGCAGGGCTTTTGTGTATTCGGGCTCCTACAATGAGCAGTTCTTC. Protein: CASGARRAFVYSGSYNEQFF. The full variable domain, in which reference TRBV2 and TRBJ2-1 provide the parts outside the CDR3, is EPEVTQTPSHQVTQMGQEVILRCVPISNHLYFYWYRQILGQKVEFLVSFYNNEISEKSEIFDDQFSVERPDGSNFTLKIRSTKLEDSAMYFCASGARRAFVYSGSYNEQFFGPGTRLTVL.

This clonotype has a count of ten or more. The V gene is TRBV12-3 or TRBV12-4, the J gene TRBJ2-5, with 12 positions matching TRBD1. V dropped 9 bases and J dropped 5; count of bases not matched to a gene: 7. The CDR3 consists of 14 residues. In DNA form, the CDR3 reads TGTGCCAGTACGGGACAGGGGGCGTTTGAGACCCAGTACTTC. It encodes CASTGQGAFETQYF.

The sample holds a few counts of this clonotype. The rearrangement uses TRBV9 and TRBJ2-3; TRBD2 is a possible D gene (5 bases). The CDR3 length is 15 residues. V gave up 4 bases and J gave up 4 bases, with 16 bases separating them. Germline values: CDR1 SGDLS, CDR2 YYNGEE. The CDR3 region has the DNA TGTGCCAGCAGCCCGATAGGAGCTAGCTCAGATACGCAGTATTTT. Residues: CASSPIGASSDTQYF.

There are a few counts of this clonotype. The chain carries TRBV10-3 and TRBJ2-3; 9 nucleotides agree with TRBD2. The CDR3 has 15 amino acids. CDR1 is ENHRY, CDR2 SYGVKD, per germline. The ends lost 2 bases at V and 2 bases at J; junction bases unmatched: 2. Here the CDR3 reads CAISEGTSYTDTQYF. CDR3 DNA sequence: TGTGCCATCAGTGAGGGGACTAGCTACACAGATACGCAGTATTTT.

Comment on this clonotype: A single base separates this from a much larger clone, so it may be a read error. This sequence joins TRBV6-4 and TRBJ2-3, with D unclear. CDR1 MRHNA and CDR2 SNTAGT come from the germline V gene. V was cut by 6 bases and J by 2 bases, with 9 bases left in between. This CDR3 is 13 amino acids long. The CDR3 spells CASSQTDTDTQYF. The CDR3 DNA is TGTGCCAGCAGCCAAACCGACACAGATACGCAGTATTTT.

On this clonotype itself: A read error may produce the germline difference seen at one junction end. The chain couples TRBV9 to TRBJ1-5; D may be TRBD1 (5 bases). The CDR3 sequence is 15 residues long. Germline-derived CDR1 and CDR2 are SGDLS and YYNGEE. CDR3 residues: CVSSVAGGSNQPQHF. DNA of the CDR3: TGTGTCAGCAGCGTAGCTGGGGGAAGCAATCAGCCCCAGCATTTT.

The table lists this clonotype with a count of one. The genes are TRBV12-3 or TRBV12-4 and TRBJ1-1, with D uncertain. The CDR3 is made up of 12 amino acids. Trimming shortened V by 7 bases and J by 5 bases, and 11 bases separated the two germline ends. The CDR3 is CASTELGTEAFF. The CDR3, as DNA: TGTGCCAGCACCGAGTTGGGAACTGAAGCTTTCTTT.

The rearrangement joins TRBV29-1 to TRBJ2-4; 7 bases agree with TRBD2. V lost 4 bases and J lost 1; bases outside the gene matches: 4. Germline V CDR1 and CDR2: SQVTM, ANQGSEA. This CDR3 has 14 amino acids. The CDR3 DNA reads TGCAGCGTTGTATGGGGAGGGGCCAAAAACATTCAGTACTTC. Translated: CSVVWGGAKNIQYF.

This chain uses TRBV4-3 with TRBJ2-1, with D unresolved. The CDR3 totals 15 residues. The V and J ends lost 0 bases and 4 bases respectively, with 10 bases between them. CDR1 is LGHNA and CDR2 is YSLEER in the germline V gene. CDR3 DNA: TGCGCCAGCAGCCAAGACGGGCAGGTTTACAATGAGCAGTTCTTC. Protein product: CASSQDGQVYNEQFF.

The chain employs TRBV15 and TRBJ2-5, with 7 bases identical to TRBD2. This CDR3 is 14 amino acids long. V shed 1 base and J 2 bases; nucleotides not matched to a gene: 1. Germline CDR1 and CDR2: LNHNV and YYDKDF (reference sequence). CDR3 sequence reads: CATSRGLAQETQYF. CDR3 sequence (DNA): TGTGCCACCAGCAGAGGACTAGCACAAGAGACCCAGTACTTC.

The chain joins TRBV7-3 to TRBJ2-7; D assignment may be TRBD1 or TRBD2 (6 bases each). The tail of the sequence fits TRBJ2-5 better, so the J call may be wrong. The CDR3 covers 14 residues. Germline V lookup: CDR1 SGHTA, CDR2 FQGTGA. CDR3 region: CASSLTGGVETQYF. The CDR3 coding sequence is TGTGCCAGCAGCTTAACGGGGGGCGTGGAGACCCAGTACTTC.

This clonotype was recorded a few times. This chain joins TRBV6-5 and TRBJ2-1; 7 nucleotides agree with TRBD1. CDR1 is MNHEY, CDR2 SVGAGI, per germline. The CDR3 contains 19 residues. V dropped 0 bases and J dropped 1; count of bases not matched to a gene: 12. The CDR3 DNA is TGTGCCAGCAGTTACTCGTTTCCCGGGACAGTAGGTTCCTACAATGAGCAGTTCTTC. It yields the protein CASSYSFPGTVGSYNEQFF.

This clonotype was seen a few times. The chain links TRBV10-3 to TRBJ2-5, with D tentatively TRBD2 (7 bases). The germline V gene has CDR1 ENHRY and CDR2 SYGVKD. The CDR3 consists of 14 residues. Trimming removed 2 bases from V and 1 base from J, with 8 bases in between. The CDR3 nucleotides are TGTGCCATCAGTGAGGGGGGGGCCCAAGAGACCCAGTACTTC. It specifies CAISEGGAQETQYF.

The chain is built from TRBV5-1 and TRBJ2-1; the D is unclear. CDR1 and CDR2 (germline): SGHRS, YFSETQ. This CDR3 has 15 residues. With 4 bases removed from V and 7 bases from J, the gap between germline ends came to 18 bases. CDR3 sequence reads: CASSVLWTQGNEQFF. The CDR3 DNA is TGCGCCAGCAGCGTCCTTTGGACGCAAGGAAATGAGCAGTTCTTC.

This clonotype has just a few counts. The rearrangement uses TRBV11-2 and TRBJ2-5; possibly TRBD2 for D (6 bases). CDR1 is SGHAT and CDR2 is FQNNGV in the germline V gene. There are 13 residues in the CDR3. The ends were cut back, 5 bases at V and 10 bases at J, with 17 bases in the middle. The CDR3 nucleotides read TGTGCCAGCAGCCCCGGGAGCGTGAATGACCAGTACTTC. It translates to CASSPGSVNDQYF. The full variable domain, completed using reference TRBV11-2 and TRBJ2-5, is EAGVAQSPRYKIIEKRQSVAFWCNPISGHATLYWYQQILGQGPKLLIQFQNNGVVDDSQLPKDRFSAERLKGVDSTLKIQPAKLEDSAVYLCASSPGSVNDQYFGPGTRLLVL.

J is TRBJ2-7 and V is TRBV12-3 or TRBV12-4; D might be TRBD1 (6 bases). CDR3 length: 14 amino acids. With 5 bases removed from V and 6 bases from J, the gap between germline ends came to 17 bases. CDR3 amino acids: CASSGGVPVFEQYF. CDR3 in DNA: TGTGCCAGCAGTGGGGGCGTCCCCGTTTTCGAGCAGTACTTC.

The CDR3 nucleotides are TGCAGTGCAACCAGGGGGGCTGGGGCCAACGTCCTGACTTTC. Its protein is CSATRGAGANVLTF. The chain joins TRBV20-1 to TRBJ2-6, with D possibly TRBD1 on 7 matching bases. Germline lookup yields CDR1 DFQATT and CDR2 SNEGSKA (reference sequence). The CDR3 is made up of 14 amino acids. Trimming stripped 6 bases from V and 2 bases from J, with 11 bases between.

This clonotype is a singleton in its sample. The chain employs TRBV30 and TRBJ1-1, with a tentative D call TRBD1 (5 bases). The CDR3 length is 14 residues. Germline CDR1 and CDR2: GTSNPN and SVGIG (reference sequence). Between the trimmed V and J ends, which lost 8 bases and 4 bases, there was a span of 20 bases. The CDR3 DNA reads TGTGCCAGTAAACCAGTGGACAAGAGCACTGAAGCTTTCTTT. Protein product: CASKPVDKSTEAFF.

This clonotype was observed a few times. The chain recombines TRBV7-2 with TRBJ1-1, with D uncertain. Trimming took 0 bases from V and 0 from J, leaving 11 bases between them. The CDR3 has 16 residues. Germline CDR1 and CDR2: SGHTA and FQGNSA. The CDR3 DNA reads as TGTGCCAGCAGCTTAGCGGGCGGGTTCATGAACACTGAAGCTTTCTTT. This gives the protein CASSLAGGFMNTEAFF.

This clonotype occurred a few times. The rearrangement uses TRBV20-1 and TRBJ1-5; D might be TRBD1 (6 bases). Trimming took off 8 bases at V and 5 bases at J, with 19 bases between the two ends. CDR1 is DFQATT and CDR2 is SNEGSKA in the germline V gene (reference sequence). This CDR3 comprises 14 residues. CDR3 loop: CSSQEGGLDQPQHF. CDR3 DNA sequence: TGCAGTTCCCAGGAGGGGGGGTTGGATCAGCCCCAGCATTTT.

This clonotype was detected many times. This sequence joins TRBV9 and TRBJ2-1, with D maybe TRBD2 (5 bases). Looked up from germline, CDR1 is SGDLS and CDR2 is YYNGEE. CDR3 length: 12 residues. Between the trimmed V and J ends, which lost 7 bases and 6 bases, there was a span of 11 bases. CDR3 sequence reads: CASSGGGNEQFF. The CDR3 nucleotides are TGTGCCAGCTCGGGTGGAGGCAATGAGCAGTTCTTC.

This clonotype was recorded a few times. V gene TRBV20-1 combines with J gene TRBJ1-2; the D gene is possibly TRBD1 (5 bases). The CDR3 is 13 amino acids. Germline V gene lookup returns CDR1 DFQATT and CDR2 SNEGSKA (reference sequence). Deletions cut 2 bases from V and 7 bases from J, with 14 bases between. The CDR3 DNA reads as TGCAGTGCTAGAATAGCCAGGGCCGCTGGCTACACCTTC. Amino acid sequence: CSARIARAAGYTF.